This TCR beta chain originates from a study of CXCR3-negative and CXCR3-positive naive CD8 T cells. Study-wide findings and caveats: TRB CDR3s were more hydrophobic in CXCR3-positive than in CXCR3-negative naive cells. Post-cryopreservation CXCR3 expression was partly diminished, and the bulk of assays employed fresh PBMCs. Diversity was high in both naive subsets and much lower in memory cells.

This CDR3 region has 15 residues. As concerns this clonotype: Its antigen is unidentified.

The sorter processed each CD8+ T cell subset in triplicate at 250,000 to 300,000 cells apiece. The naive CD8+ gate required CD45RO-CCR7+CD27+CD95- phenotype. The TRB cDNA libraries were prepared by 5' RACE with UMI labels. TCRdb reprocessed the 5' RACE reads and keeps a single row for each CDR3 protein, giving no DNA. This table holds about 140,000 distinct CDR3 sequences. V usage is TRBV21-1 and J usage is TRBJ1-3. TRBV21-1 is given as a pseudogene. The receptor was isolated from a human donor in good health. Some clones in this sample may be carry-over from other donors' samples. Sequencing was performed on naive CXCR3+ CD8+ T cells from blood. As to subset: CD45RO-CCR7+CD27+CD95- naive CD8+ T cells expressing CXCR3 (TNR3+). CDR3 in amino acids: CASSDRRISGNTIYF.